This TCR beta chain was identified in a study of technical replicates of blood from a handful of donors. The assay was immunoSEQ multiplex PCR, and TCRdb's table has in-frame clones only and misses some. The sample lists about 60,000 clones; around 87% were seen once. Germline V gives CDR1 LNHDA, CDR2 SQIVND (reference sequence). The length of the CDR3 is 17 residues. Unmatched junction bases numbered 9, after V lost 4 bases and J lost 1 base. The V and J genes are TRBV19 and TRBJ1-5; 8 nucleotides line up with TRBD1. Sequenced: PBMCs. The clonotype was recovered from a human donor in good health. Some clones in this sample may be carry-over from other donors' samples. CDR3 nucleotide sequence: TGTGCCAGTAGTACCCCTTCAGGGGGCGCGAGCAATCAGCCCCAGCATTTT. It yields the protein CASSTPSGGASNQPQHF.